Listed below are T cell receptor beta chains from one sample, sequenced in a study of early T cells in non-severe SARS-CoV-2 infection. TCRdb reanalysed the 5' RACE reads using MiXCR and keeps one entry per CDR3 protein. The profile covers about 44,000 distinct CDR3 sequences, with about 23% appearing a single time and 4.6% taken by the ten largest. The material sequenced was whole blood, taken at baseline. All receptors come from an adult who was a healthcare worker with PCR-confirmed SARS-CoV-2 infection or an uninfected control (not recorded which). CDR3s include the opening cysteine and the closing phenylalanine or tryptophan. The order of the fields is clone size, J gene, V gene, D gene, CDR3 DNA, CDR3 protein. D genes are given only for firm matches. Clone size is given for some rows only: seen once, a few or many times, or a class if the clone is expanded.

clone_size: few; j_call: TRBJ1-1; v_call: TRBV2; d_call: TRBD1; cdr3_nt: TGTGCCAGCAGCCCGGGACAGGTTTCTTCTGAAGCTTTCTTT; cdr3_aa: CASSPGQVSSEAFF
clone_size: NA; j_call: TRBJ2-3; v_call: TRBV4-2; d_call: TRBD2; cdr3_nt: TGTGCCAGCAGCCAAGGAACTAGCGGGGGGGAAGATACGCAGTATTTT; cdr3_aa: CASSQGTSGGEDTQYF
clone_size: few; j_call: TRBJ2-7; v_call: TRBV12-3/TRBV12-4; d_call: NA; cdr3_nt: TGTGCCAGCAGTTTTGGAGAGCTTTACGAGCAGTACTTC; cdr3_aa: CASSFGELYEQYF
clone_size: few; j_call: TRBJ1-1; v_call: TRBV6-6; d_call: NA; cdr3_nt: TGTGCCAGCAGTTACGGGGGGTCCACTGAAGCTTTCTTT; cdr3_aa: CASSYGGSTEAFF
clone_size: NA; j_call: TRBJ2-5; v_call: TRBV7-2; d_call: NA; cdr3_nt: TGTGCCAGCAGCTTAGCCCTTGAGACCCAGTACTTC; cdr3_aa: CASSLALETQYF
clone_size: few; j_call: TRBJ1-2; v_call: TRBV20-1; d_call: NA; cdr3_nt: TGCAGTGCTAGAGATCGTGTCGGCCACTATGGCTACACCTTC; cdr3_aa: CSARDRVGHYGYTF
clone_size: NA; j_call: TRBJ1-2; v_call: TRBV7-9; d_call: NA; cdr3_nt: TGTGCCAGCAGCTTAGAACCAGGCGGCTATGGCTACACCTTC; cdr3_aa: CASSLEPGGYGYTF
clone_size: few; j_call: TRBJ1-1; v_call: TRBV12-5; d_call: NA; cdr3_nt: TGTGCTAGTGGTTTGTCGAGGAACACTGAAGCTTTCTTT; cdr3_aa: CASGLSRNTEAFF
clone_size: NA; j_call: TRBJ1-1; v_call: TRBV5-1; d_call: TRBD1; cdr3_nt: TGCGCCAGCAGCTTGGACAGGGGAGCCCTGAACACTGAAGCTTTCTTT; cdr3_aa: CASSLDRGALNTEAFF
clone_size: NA; j_call: TRBJ1-5; v_call: TRBV2; d_call: NA; cdr3_nt: TGTGCCAGCAGTGAAGCGGGTTCAGGGCGAAGCAATCAGCCCCAGCATTTT; cdr3_aa: CASSEAGSGRSNQPQHF
clone_size: NA; j_call: TRBJ1-1; v_call: TRBV7-6; d_call: NA; cdr3_nt: TGTGCCAGCAGCTCGATCGCCGGGGCTGAAGCTTTCTTT; cdr3_aa: CASSSIAGAEAFF
clone_size: few; j_call: TRBJ1-6; v_call: TRBV12-3/TRBV12-4; d_call: TRBD1; cdr3_nt: TGTGCCAGCAGCCTGGGACAGGGGAGTTCACCCCTCCACTTT; cdr3_aa: CASSLGQGSSPLHF
clone_size: medium-sized; j_call: TRBJ2-7; v_call: TRBV4-1; d_call: TRBD1; cdr3_nt: TGCGCCAGCAGCCAAGGCTTCTTCCGGGACAGGGCCTACGAGCAGTACTTC; cdr3_aa: CASSQGFFRDRAYEQYF
clone_size: NA; j_call: TRBJ1-5; v_call: TRBV7-3; d_call: TRBD1; cdr3_nt: TGTGCCAGCAGACGACAGGGGGGGTTCTTTCAGCCCCAGCATTTT; cdr3_aa: CASRRQGGFFQPQHF
clone_size: large; j_call: TRBJ2-1; v_call: TRBV5-4; d_call: TRBD1; cdr3_nt: TGTGCCAGCAGCCCACCCGGGACAGGCTTGTACAATGAGCAGTTCTTC; cdr3_aa: CASSPPGTGLYNEQFF
clone_size: NA; j_call: TRBJ1-2; v_call: TRBV14; d_call: TRBD1; cdr3_nt: TGTGCCAGCAGCCAGACGACAGGGAGCTATGGCTACACCTTC; cdr3_aa: CASSQTTGSYGYTF
clone_size: large; j_call: TRBJ1-1; v_call: TRBV6-5; d_call: TRBD1; cdr3_nt: TGTGCCAGCAGTGAACAGGGGCTAGAAGCTTTCTTT; cdr3_aa: CASSEQGLEAFF
clone_size: few; j_call: TRBJ2-2; v_call: TRBV24-1; d_call: NA; cdr3_nt: TGTGCCACCAGTGAGGCAGGGCCCACCGGGGAGCTGTTTTTT; cdr3_aa: CATSEAGPTGELFF
clone_size: once; j_call: TRBJ2-3; v_call: TRBV9; d_call: NA; cdr3_nt: TGTGCCAGCAGCCCCCCGAGCCTTACGACCACAGATACGCAGTATTTT; cdr3_aa: CASSPPSLTTTDTQYF
clone_size: NA; j_call: TRBJ2-7; v_call: TRBV2; d_call: TRBD1; cdr3_nt: TGTGCCAGCAGAGGGGGACAGGAGACCCACGAGCAGTACTTC; cdr3_aa: CASRGGQETHEQYF
clone_size: NA; j_call: TRBJ2-3; v_call: TRBV11-2; d_call: NA; cdr3_nt: TGTGCCAGCAGCAGGGGGGGCACAGATACGCAGTATTTT; cdr3_aa: CASSRGGTDTQYF
clone_size: NA; j_call: TRBJ2-2; v_call: TRBV6-5; d_call: NA; cdr3_nt: TGTGCCAGCAGTTATCAGCCACTTAACACCGGGGAGCTGTTTTTT; cdr3_aa: CASSYQPLNTGELFF
clone_size: many; j_call: TRBJ2-3; v_call: TRBV6-2/TRBV6-3; d_call: TRBD2; cdr3_nt: TGTGCCAGCAGTCTAGCGGGAAACACAGATACGCAGTATTTT; cdr3_aa: CASSLAGNTDTQYF